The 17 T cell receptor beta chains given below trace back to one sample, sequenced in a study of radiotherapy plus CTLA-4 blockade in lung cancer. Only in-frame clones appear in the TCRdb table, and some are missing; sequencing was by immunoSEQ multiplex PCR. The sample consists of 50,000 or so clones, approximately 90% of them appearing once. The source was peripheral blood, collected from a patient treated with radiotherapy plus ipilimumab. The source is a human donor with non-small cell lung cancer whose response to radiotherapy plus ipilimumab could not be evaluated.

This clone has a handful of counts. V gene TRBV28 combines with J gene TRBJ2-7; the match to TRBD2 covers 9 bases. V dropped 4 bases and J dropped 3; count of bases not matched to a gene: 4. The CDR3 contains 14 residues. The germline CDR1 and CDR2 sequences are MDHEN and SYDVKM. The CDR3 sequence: CASSSRLADYEQYF. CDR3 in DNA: TGTGCCAGCAGTTCCCGACTAGCGGACTACGAGCAGTACTTC.

DNA for the CDR3: TGTGCCAGCAGCTTAGCGGGGGGGCGTAACAATGAGCAGTTCTTC. Protein: CASSLAGGRNNEQFF. The genes are TRBV7-6 and TRBJ2-1, with D maybe TRBD2 (7 bases). The length of the CDR3 is 15 residues. Trimming took 0 bases from V and 5 from J, leaving 11 bases between them. The V gene's germline CDR1 is SGHVS and CDR2 FNYEAQ.

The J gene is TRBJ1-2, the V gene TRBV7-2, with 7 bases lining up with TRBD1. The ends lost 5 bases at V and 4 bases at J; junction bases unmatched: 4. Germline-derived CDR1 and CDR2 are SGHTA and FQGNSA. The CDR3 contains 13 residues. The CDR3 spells CASSPGQAYGYTF. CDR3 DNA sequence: TGTGCCAGCAGCCCAGGACAGGCCTATGGCTACACCTTC.

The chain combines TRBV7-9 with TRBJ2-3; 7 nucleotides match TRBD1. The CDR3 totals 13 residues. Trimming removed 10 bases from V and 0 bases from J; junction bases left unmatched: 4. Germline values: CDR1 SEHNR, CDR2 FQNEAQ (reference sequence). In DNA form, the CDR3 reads TGTGCCATCCGACAGGGTAGCACAGATACGCAGTATTTT. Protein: CAIRQGSTDTQYF.

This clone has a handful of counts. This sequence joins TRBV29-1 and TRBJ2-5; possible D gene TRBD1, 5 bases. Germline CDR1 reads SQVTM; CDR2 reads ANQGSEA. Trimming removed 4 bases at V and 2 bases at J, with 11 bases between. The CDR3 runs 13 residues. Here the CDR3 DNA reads TGCAGCGTTGTCAGGGATCATCAAGAGACCCAGTACTTC. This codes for CSVVRDHQETQYF.

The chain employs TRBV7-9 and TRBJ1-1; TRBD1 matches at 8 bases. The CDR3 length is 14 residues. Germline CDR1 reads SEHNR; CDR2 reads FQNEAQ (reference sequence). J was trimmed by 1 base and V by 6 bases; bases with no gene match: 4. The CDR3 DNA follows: TGTGCCAGCAGTCAACAGGGGGGGAACACTGAAGCTTTCTTT. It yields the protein CASSQQGGNTEAFF.

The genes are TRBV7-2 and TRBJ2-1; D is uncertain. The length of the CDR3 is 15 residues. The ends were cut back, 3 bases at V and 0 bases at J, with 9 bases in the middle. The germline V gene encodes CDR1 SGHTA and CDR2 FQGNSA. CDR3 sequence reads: CASSFQVSSYNEQFF. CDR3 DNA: TGTGCCAGCAGCTTTCAAGTTAGCTCCTACAATGAGCAGTTCTTC. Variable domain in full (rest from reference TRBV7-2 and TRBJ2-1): GAGVSQSPSNKVTEKGKDVELRCDPISGHTALYWYRQSLGQGLEFLIYFQGNSAPDKSGLPSDRFSAERTGGSVSTLTIQRTQQEDSAVYLCASSFQVSSYNEQFFGPGTRLTVL.

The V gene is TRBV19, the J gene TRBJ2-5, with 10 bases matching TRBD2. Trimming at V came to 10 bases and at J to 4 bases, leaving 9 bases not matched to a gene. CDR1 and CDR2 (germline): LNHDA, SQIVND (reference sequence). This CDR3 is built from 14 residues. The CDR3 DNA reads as TGTGCCACCCAGAGCGGGAGGGCCGGAGAGACCCAGTACTTC. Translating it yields CATQSGRAGETQYF.

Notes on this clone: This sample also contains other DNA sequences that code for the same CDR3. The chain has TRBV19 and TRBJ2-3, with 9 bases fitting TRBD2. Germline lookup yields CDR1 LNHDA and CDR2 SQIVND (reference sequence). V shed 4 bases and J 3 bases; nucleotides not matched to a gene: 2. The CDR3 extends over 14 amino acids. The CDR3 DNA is TGTGCCAGTAGTAGAGGACTAGCGACAGATACGCAGTATTTT. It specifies CASSRGLATDTQYF.

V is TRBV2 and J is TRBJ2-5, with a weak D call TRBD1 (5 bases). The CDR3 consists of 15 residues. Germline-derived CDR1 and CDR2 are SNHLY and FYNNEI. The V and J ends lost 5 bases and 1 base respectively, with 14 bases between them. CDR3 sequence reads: CASSSLMTAQETQYF. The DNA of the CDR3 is TGTGCCAGCAGTTCCCTCATGACAGCCCAAGAGACCCAGTACTTC. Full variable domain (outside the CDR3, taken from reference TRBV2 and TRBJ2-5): EPEVTQTPSHQVTQMGQEVILRCVPISNHLYFYWYRQILGQKVEFLVSFYNNEISEKSEIFDDQFSVERPDGSNFTLKIRSTKLEDSAMYFCASSSLMTAQETQYFGPGTRLLVL.

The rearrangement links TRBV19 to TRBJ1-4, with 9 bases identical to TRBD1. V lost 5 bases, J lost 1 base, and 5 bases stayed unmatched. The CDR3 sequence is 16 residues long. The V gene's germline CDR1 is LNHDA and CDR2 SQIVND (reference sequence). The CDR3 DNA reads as TGTGCCAGTAGTCGTACAGGGGGCGAAACTAATGAAAAACTGTTTTTT. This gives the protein CASSRTGGETNEKLFF. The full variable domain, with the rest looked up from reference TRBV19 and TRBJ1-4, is DGGITQSPKYLFRKEGQNVTLSCEQNLNHDAMYWYRQDPGQGLRLIYYSQIVNDFQKGDIAEGYSVSREKKESFPLTVTSAQKNPTAFYLCASSRTGGETNEKLFFGSGTQLSVL.

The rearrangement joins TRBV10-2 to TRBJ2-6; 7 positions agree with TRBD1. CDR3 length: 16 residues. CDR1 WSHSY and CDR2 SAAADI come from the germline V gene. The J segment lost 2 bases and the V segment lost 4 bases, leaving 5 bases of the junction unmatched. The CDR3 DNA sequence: TGCGCCAGCAGTGTGTCCCAGGGGGCTGGGGCCAACGTCCTGACTTTC. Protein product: CASSVSQGAGANVLTF.

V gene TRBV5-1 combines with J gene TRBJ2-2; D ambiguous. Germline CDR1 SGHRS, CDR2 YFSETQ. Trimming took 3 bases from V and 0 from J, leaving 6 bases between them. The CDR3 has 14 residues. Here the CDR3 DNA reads TGCGCCAGCAGCTATACTACGAACACCGGGGAGCTGTTTTTT. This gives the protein CASSYTTNTGELFF.

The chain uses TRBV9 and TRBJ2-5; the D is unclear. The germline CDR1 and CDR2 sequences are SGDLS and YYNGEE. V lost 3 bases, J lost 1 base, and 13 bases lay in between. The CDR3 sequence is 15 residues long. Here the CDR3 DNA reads TGTGCCAGCAGCGGGCCTGGGCCAGTCCAAGAGACCCAGTACTTC. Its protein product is CASSGPGPVQETQYF.

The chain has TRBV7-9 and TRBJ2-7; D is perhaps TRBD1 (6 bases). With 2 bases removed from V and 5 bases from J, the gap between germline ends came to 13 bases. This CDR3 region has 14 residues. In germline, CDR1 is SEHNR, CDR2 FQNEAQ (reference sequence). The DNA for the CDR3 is TGTGCCAGCAGCTTACAGGGGTATTTGGACGAGCAGTACTTC. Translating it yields CASSLQGYLDEQYF. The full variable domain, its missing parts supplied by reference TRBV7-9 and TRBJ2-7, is DTGVSQNPRHKITKRGQNVTFRCDPISEHNRLYWYRQTLGQGPEFLTYFQNEAQLEKSRLLSDRFSAERPKGSFSTLEIQRTEQGDSAMYLCASSLQGYLDEQYFGPGTRLTVT.

The CDR3 protein is CASSPPPGGSNQPQHF. The CDR3, as DNA: TGTGCCAGCTCACCACCCCCCGGGGGGAGCAATCAGCCCCAGCATTTT. The chain is built from TRBV18 and TRBJ1-5, with D possibly TRBD1 on 5 matching bases. Trimming took off 0 bases at V and 1 base at J, with 10 bases between the two ends. The germline V gene encodes CDR1 KGHSH and CDR2 LQKENI. The CDR3 length is 16 residues.

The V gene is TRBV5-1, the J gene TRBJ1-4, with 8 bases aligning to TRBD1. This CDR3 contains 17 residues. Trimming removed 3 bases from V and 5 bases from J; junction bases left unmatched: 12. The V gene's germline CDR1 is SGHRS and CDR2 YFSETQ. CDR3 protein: CASSSGIRTGPNEKLFF. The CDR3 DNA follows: TGCGCCAGCAGCTCGGGAATCCGGACAGGGCCCAATGAAAAACTGTTTTTT.